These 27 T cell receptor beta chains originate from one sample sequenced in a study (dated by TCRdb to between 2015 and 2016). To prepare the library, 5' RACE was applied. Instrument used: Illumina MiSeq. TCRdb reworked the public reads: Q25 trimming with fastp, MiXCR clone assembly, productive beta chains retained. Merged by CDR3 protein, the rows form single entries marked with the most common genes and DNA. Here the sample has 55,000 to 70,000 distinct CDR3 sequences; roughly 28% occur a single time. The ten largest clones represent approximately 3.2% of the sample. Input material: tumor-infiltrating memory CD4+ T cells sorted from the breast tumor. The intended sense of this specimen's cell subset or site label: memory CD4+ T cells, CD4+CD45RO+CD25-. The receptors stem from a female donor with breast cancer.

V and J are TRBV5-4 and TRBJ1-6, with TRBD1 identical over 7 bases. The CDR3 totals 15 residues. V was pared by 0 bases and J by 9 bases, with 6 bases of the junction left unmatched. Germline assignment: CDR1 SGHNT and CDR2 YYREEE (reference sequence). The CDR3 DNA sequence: TGTGCCAGCAGCTTGGGACAGGGAGAGGTTTCACCCCTCCACTTT. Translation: CASSLGQGEVSPLHF.

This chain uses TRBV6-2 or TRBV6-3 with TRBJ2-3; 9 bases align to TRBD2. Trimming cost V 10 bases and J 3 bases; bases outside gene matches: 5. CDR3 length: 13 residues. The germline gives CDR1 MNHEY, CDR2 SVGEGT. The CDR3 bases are TGTGCCAATGCGGGGGGGCCTACAGATACGCAGTATTTT. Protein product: CANAGGPTDTQYF.

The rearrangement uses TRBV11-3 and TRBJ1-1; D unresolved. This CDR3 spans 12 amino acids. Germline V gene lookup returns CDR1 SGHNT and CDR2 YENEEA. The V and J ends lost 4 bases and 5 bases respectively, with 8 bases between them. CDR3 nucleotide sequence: TGTGCCAGCAGCTCGGGGTGGACTGAAGCTTTCTTT. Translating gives CASSSGWTEAFF.

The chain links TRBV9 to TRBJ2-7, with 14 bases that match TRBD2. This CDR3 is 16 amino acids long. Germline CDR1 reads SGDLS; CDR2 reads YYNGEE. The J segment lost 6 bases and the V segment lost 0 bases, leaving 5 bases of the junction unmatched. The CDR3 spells CASSVAPTSGRAEQYF. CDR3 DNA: TGTGCCAGCAGCGTAGCCCCGACTAGCGGGAGGGCCGAGCAGTACTTC.

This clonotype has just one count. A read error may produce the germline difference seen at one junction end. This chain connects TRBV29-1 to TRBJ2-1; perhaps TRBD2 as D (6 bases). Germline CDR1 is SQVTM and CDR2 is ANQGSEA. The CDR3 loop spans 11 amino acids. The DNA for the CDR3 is TGCAGCGTTGGGGGACTTAATGCGCAGTTCTTC. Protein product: CSVGGLNAQFF.

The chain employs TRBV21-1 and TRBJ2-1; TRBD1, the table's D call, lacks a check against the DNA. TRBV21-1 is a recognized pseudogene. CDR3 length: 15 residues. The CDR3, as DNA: TGTGCCAGCAGCTCGAGACAGTCTACCTACAATGAGCAGTTCTTC. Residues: CASSSRQSTYNEQFF.

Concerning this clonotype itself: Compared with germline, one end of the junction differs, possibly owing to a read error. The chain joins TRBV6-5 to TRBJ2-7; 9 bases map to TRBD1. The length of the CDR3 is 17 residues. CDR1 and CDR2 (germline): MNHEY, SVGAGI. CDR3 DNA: TGTGCCAGCAGCTATGGGCCCCCGACAGGGGGTCCCTACGAGCAGCACTTC. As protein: CASSYGPPTGGPYEQHF.

In nucleotides, the CDR3 is TGTGCCAGCAGCCCCTACAACTACAATGAGCAGTTCTTC. Its protein product is CASSPYNYNEQFF. The genes are TRBV11-1 and TRBJ2-1; D uncertain. Germline V CDR1 and CDR2: SGHAT, FQDESV (reference sequence). The CDR3 has 13 amino acids. The V end was cut by 5 bases, the J end by 3 bases, with 8 bases between.

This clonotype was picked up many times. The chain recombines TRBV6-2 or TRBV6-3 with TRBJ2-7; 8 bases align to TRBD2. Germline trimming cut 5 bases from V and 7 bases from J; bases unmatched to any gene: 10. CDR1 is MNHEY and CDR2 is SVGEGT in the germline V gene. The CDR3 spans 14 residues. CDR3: CASSPAGQRGEQYF. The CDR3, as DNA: TGTGCCAGCAGTCCGGCCGGGCAGCGGGGGGAGCAGTACTTC.

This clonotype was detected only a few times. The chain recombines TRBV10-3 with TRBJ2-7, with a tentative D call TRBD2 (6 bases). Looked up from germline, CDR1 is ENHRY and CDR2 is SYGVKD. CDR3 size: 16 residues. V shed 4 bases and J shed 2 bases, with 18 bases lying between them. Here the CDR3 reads CAISVPGTLGAYEQYF. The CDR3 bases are TGTGCCATCAGTGTTCCCGGGACTTTAGGCGCCTACGAGCAGTACTTC.

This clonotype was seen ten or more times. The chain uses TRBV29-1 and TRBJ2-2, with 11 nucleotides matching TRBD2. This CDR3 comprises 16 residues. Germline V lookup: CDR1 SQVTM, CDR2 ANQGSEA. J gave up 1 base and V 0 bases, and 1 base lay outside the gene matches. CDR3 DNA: TGCAGCGTTGAAGATAGCGGGGGGGTGAACACCGGGGAGCTGTTTTTT. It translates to CSVEDSGGVNTGELFF.

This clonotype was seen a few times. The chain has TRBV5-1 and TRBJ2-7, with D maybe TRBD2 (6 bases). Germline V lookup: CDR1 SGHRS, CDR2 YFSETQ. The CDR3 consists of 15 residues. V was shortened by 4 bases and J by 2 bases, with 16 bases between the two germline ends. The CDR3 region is CASSPDPGRPYEQYF. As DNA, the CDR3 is TGCGCCAGCAGCCCCGACCCGGGGAGGCCCTACGAGCAGTACTTC.

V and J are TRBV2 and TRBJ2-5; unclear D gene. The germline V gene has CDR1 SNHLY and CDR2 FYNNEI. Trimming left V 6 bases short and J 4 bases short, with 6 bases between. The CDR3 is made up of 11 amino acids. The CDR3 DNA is TGTGCCAGCAGGGTCGGAGAGACCCAGTACTTC. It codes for CASRVGETQYF.

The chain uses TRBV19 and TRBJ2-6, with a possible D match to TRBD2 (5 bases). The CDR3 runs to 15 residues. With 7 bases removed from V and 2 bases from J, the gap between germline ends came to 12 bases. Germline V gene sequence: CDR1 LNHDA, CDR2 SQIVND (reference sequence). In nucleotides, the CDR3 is TGTGCCAGTACCCCGGAGGCCGCTGGGGCCAACGTCCTGACTTTC. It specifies CASTPEAAGANVLTF.

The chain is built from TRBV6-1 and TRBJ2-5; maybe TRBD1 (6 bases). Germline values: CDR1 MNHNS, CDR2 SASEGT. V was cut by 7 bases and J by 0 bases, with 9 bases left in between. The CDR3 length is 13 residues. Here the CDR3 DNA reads TGTGCCAGCAAGGACAGATACCAAGAGACCCAGTACTTC. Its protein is CASKDRYQETQYF.

Here the CDR3 reads CAGQSGLQGGTEAFF. The CDR3 bases are TGTGCCGGCCAGAGTGGACTACAGGGCGGGACTGAAGCTTTCTTT. The chain links TRBV18 to TRBJ1-1; a weak D match, TRBD1 (6 bases). V was shortened by 11 bases and J by 5 bases, with 24 bases between the two germline ends. This CDR3 spans 15 amino acids. Germline V gene data show CDR1 as KGHSH and CDR2 as LQKENI.

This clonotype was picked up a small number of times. The DNA of the CDR3 is TGCGCCAGCAGCCCCAGGTCTCTGAACACTGAAGCTTTCTTT. This sequence encodes CASSPRSLNTEAFF. The V gene is TRBV4-1, the J gene TRBJ1-1; D not resolved. The CDR3 sequence is 14 residues long. CDR1 and CDR2 from the germline V gene are MGHRA and YSYEKL. Trimming removed 4 bases from V and 0 bases from J, with 9 bases in between.

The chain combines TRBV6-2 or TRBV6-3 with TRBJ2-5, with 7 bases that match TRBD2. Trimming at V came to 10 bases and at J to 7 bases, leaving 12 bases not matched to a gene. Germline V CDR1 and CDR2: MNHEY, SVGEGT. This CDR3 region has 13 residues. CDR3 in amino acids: CATRELATVTQYF. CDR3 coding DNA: TGTGCCACCCGGGAACTAGCGACGGTGACCCAGTACTTC.

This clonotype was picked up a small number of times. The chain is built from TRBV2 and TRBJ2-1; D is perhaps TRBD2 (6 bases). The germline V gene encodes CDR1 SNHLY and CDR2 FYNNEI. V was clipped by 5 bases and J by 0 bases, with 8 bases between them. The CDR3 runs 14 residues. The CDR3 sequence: CASSRESSYNEQFF. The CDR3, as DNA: TGTGCCAGCAGTCGGGAGAGCTCCTACAATGAGCAGTTCTTC.

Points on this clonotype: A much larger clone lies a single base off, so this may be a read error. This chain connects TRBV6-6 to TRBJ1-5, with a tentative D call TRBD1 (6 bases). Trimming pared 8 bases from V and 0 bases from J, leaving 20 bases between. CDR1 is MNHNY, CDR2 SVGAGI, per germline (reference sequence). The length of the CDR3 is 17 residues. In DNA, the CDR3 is TGTGCCAGCCTGCCCCGGGACACACAAGTTAGCAATCAGCCCCAGCATTTT. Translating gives CASLPRDTQVSNQPQHF.

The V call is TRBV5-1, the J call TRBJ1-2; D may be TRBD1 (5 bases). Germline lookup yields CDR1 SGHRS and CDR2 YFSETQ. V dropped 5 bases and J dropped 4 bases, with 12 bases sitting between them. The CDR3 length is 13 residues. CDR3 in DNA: TGCGCCAGCAGTAGTGGGGGACCCTATGGCTACACCTTC. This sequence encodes CASSSGGPYGYTF. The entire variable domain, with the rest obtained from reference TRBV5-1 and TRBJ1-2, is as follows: KAGVTQTPRYLIKTRGQQVTLSCSPISGHRSVSWYQQTPGQGLQFLFEYFSETQRNKGNFPGRFSGRQFSNSRSEMNVSTLELGDSALYLCASSSGGPYGYTFGSGTRLTVV.

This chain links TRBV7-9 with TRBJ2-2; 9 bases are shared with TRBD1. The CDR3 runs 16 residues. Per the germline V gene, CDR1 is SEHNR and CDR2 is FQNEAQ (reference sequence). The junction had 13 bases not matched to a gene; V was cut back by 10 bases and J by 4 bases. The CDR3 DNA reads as TGTGCCATCCCCAGAGGGGGACAGGGCTCCACCGGGGAGCTGTTTTTT. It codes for CAIPRGGQGSTGELFF.

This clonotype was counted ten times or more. DNA of the CDR3: TGTGCCAGCATCCGGGGTCACTCTGGGGCCAACGTCCTGACTTTC. Translation gives CASIRGHSGANVLTF. The gene calls are TRBV6-2 or TRBV6-3 and TRBJ2-6; the D gene is possibly TRBD2 (5 bases). The CDR3 runs 15 residues. The ends were cut back, 7 bases at V and 0 bases at J, with 10 bases in the middle. Germline CDR1 is MNHEY and CDR2 is SVGEGT.

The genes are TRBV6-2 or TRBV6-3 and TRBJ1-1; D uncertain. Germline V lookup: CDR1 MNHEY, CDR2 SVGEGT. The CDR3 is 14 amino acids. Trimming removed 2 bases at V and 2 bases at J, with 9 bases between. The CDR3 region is CASSYPGKNTEAFF. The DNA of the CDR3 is TGTGCCAGCAGTTACCCGGGGAAAAACACTGAAGCTTTCTTT.

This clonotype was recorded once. CDR3 in amino acids: CAIRSRDRGTDTQYF. Written as DNA, the CDR3 is TGTGCCATCAGATCTCGTGATAGGGGTACAGATACGCAGTATTTT. This chain uses TRBV10-3 with TRBJ2-3, with D tentatively TRBD1 (5 bases). Trimming pared 6 bases from V and 3 bases from J, leaving 16 bases between. The length of the CDR3 is 15 residues. Germline V lookup: CDR1 ENHRY, CDR2 SYGVKD.

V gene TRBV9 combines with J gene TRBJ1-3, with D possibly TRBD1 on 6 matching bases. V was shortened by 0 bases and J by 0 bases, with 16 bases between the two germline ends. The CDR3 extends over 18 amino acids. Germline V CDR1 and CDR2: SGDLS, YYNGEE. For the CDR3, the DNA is TGTGCCAGCAGCGTAGACTCGGCAGGGGATACCTCTGGAAACACCATATATTTT. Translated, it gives CASSVDSAGDTSGNTIYF. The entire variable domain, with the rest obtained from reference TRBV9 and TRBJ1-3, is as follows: DSGVTQTPKHLITATGQRVTLRCSPRSGDLSVYWYQQSLDQGLQFLIQYYNGEERAKGNILERFSAQQFPDLHSELNLSSLELGDSALYFCASSVDSAGDTSGNTIYFGEGSWLTVV.

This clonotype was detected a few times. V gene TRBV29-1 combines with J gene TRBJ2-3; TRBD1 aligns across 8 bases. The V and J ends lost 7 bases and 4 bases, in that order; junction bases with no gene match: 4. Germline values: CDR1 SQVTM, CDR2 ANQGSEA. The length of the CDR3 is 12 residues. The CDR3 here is CSAEGQADTQYF. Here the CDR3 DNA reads TGCAGCGCCGAGGGACAGGCAGATACGCAGTATTTT.